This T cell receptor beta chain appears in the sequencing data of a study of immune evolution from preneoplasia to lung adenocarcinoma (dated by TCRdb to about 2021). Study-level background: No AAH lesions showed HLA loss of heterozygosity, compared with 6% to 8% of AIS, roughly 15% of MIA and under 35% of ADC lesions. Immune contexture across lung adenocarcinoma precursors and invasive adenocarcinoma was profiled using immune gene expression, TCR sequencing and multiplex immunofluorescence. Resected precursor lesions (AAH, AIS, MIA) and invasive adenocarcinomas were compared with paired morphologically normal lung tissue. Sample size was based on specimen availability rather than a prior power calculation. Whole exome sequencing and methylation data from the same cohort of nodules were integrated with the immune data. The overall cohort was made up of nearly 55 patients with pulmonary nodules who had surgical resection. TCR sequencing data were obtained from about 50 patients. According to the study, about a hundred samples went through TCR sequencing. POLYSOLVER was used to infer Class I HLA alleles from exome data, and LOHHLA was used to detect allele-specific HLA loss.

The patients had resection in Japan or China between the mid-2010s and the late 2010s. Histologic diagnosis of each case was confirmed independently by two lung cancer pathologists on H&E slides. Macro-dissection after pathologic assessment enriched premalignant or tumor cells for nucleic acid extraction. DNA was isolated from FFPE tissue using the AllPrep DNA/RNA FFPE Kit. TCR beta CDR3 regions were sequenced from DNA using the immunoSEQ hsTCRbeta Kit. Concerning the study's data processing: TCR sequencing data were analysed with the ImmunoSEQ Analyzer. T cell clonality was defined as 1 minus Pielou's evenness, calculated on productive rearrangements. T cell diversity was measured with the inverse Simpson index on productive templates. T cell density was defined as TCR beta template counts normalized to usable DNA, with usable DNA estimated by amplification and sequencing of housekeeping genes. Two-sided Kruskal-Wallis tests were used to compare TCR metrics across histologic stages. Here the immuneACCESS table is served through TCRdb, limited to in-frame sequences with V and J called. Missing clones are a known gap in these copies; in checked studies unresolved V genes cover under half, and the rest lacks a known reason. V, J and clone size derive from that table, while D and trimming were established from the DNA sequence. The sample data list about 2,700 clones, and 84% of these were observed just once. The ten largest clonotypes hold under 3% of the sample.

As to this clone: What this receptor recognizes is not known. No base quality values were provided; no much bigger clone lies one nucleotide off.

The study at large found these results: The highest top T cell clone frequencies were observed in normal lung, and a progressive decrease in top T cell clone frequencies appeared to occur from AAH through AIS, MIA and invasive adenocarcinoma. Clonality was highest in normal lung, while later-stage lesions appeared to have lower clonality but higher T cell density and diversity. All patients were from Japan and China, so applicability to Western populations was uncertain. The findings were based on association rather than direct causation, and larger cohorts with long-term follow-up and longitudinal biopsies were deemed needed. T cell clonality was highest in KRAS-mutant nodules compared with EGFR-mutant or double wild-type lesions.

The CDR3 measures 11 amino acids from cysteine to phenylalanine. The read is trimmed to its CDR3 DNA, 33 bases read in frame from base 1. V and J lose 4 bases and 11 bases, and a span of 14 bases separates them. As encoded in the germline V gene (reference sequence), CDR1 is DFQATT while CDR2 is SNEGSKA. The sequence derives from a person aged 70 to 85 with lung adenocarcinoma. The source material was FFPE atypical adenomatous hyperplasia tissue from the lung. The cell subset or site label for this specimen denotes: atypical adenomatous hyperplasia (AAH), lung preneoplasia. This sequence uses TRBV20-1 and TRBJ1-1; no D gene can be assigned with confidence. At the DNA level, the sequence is TGCAGTGCTAAATCGCAGCTTTTGGCTTTCTTT. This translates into CSAKSQLLAFF.